One sample yielded the 22 T cell receptor beta chains listed below, sequenced in a study of blood T cell repertoires in COVID-19. Clones were read by immunoSEQ multiplex PCR, and TCRdb kept only the in-frame ones, dropping some. This sample has about 150,000 clones, with approximately 83% found just once. The sample consisted of peripheral blood. The source is a woman aged 80 or older with acute or convalescent COVID-19.

This clone was observed a handful of times. V is TRBV5-1 and J is TRBJ1-2, with TRBD1 matching over 8 bases. CDR1 is SGHRS, CDR2 YFSETQ, per germline. The CDR3 sequence is 16 residues long. Trimming removed 0 bases from V and 6 bases from J; junction bases left unmatched: 10. For the CDR3, the DNA is TGCGCCAGCAGCTTGGCCGGGGATGCCAGGGGGCATGGCTACACCTTC. Protein sequence: CASSLAGDARGHGYTF.

J is TRBJ2-1 and V is TRBV2, with 10 nucleotides matching TRBD2. Germline loops: CDR1 SNHLY, CDR2 FYNNEI. The V segment lost 5 bases and the J segment 6 bases; nucleotides outside the gene matches: 7. The CDR3 extends over 15 amino acids. The CDR3 sequence is CASSKQRGGLNEQFF. In DNA form, the CDR3 reads TGTGCCAGCAGTAAACAGCGGGGGGGCCTCAATGAGCAGTTCTTC.

The J gene is TRBJ2-7, the V gene TRBV21-1; TRBD2 was called by the table and not checked on the DNA. TRBV21-1 is a recognized pseudogene. The CDR3 sequence is 16 residues long. The CDR3 nucleotides read TGTGCCAGCAGCAAACACGGGGAGGGAATGACCTACGAGCAGTACTTC. Translated, it gives CASSKHGEGMTYEQYF.

The J gene is TRBJ1-2, the V gene TRBV5-1; D not certain. CDR3 length: 14 amino acids. CDR1 and CDR2 (germline): SGHRS, YFSETQ. V was trimmed by 1 base and J by 7 bases, leaving 14 bases between them. The CDR3 loop is CASSLSQLSGGYTF. For the CDR3, the DNA is TGCGCCAGCAGCTTGTCACAATTAAGTGGTGGCTACACCTTC.

This chain uses TRBV7-3 with TRBJ2-3; D is uncertain. The V and J ends lost 5 bases and 4 bases respectively, with 7 bases between them. Germline CDR1 and CDR2: SGHTA and FQGTGA. The CDR3 spans 12 residues. The CDR3 DNA is TGTGCCAGCAGCCAGAGGTCAGATACGCAGTATTTT. Translated: CASSQRSDTQYF.

The chain joins TRBV6-1 to TRBJ1-4; 7 bases are shared with TRBD1. V dropped 4 bases and J dropped 6; count of bases not matched to a gene: 11. CDR1 and CDR2 (germline): MNHNS, SASEGT. The CDR3 contains 16 residues. This CDR3 is CASSARSPGGYEKLFF. CDR3 sequence (DNA): TGTGCCAGCAGTGCCAGGAGTCCAGGGGGATATGAAAAACTGTTTTTT.

The genes are TRBV7-8 and TRBJ1-2; 9 positions match TRBD1. The CDR3 totals 18 residues. The V gene end was trimmed by 1 base and the J gene end by 2 bases; junction bases not matched to a gene: 11. Looked up from germline, CDR1 is SGHVS and CDR2 is FQNEAQ. CDR3 residues: CASSLESRDRVMNYGYTF. The CDR3 DNA reads as TGTGCCAGCAGCTTAGAAAGCCGGGACAGGGTTATGAACTATGGCTACACCTTC.

CDR3 loop: CASSLGRTAYEQYF. The CDR3 DNA is TGTGCCAGCAGCTTGGGGAGGACAGCTTACGAGCAGTACTTC. V gene TRBV5-6 combines with J gene TRBJ2-7; weak D call: TRBD1 (6 bases). Looked up from germline, CDR1 is SGHDT and CDR2 is YYEEEE. V lost 0 bases to trimming and J lost 4 bases, with 11 bases between them. CDR3 size: 14 residues.

The table lists this clone with a few counts. The chain uses TRBV18 and TRBJ2-7; TRBD1 agrees at 7 bases. The CDR3 is made up of 14 amino acids. The germline gives CDR1 KGHSH, CDR2 LQKENI. V gave up 3 bases and J gave up 3 bases; unmatched junction bases: 5. The CDR3 loop reads CASSPEDRNYEQYF. CDR3 bases: TGTGCCAGCTCACCTGAGGACAGGAACTACGAGCAGTACTTC.

This rearrangement joins TRBV19 to TRBJ2-1; no definite D call. Trimming took 6 bases from V and 6 from J, leaving 15 bases between them. This CDR3 contains 14 residues. Germline loops: CDR1 LNHDA, CDR2 SQIVND (reference sequence). CDR3 nucleotides: TGTGCCAGTAGGAAACTTTATCCTCCCAATGAGCAGTTCTTC. This sequence encodes CASRKLYPPNEQFF.

The chain employs TRBV12-5 and TRBJ2-5; possible D gene TRBD1, 5 bases. Germline CDR1 LGHNT, CDR2 FRNRAP. CDR3 length: 15 residues. V was shortened by 1 base and J by 3 bases, with 12 bases between the two germline ends. The CDR3 DNA reads as TGTGCTAGTGGTTTGGCCTGGGGCAGGGAAGAGACCCAGTACTTC. Its protein product is CASGLAWGREETQYF.

This clone was seen a handful of times. The chain is built from TRBV4-1 and TRBJ1-1, with 8 bases that match TRBD1. Germline V gene data show CDR1 as MGHRA and CDR2 as YSYEKL. The CDR3 extends over 15 amino acids. The junction had 5 bases not matched to a gene; V was cut back by 4 bases and J by 1 base. In nucleotides, the CDR3 is TGCGCCAGCAGCCCACTCGGACAGGGGAACACTGAAGCTTTCTTT. It yields the protein CASSPLGQGNTEAFF.

The gene calls are TRBV15 and TRBJ1-1; a weak D match, TRBD1 (5 bases). The V gene lost 0 bases and the J gene lost 0 bases, with 8 bases spanning the gap. The CDR3 runs 15 residues. The germline V gene has CDR1 LNHNV and CDR2 YYDKDF (reference sequence). Here the CDR3 reads CATSRDRAMNTEAFF. The DNA for the CDR3 is TGTGCCACCAGCAGAGACAGGGCCATGAACACTGAAGCTTTCTTT.

The gene calls are TRBV7-3 and TRBJ1-6; D unresolved. Germline V CDR1 and CDR2: SGHTA, FQGTGA. This CDR3 region has 16 residues. Trimming pared 3 bases from V and 7 bases from J, leaving 16 bases between. CDR3 nucleotide sequence: TGTGCCAGCAGCTTGGGTCGGGGAGTTGGAAATTCACCCCTCCACTTT. Translated, it gives CASSLGRGVGNSPLHF.

This sequence joins TRBV7-2 and TRBJ1-3; D perhaps matches TRBD1 (6 bases). The germline V and J ends were trimmed by 5 bases and 12 bases, with 17 bases remaining between them. CDR3 length: 13 amino acids. Germline CDR1 and CDR2: SGHTA and FQGNSA. The CDR3 is CASSPEQGGGIYF. In DNA form, the CDR3 reads TGTGCCAGCAGCCCCGAGCAGGGAGGGGGCATATATTTT.

Points on this clone: Additional DNA sequences in this sample encode the identical CDR3. This sequence joins TRBV5-1 and TRBJ2-3, with 15 bases matching TRBD2. With 4 bases clipped from V and 6 bases from J, the junction kept 6 bases outside the gene matches. The CDR3 covers 16 residues. The germline V gene has CDR1 SGHRS and CDR2 YFSETQ. As DNA, the CDR3 is TGCGCCAGCAGCCCGGGGACTAGCGGGGGGTTGGATACGCAGTATTTT. The encoded protein is CASSPGTSGGLDTQYF.

The rearrangement joins TRBV29-1 to TRBJ1-2; D gene unclear. V dropped 4 bases and J dropped 4 bases, with 4 bases sitting between them. CDR1 SQVTM and CDR2 ANQGSEA come from the germline V gene. The CDR3 is 10 residues long. CDR3 nucleotides: TGCAGCGTTGCCCTCTATGGCTACACCTTC. Its translation is CSVALYGYTF.

The V call is TRBV6-1, the J call TRBJ1-2; 8 nucleotides line up with TRBD1. V shed 2 bases, J shed 4 bases, and the junction held 15 bases outside the gene matches. The CDR3 runs 18 residues. CDR1 MNHNS and CDR2 SASEGT come from the germline V gene. The CDR3: CASSESRPGRGLGYGYTF. In nucleotides, the CDR3 is TGTGCCAGCAGTGAATCAAGACCGGGCAGGGGGCTTGGCTATGGCTACACCTTC.

Here the CDR3 reads CAWRGQNTEAFF. The CDR3 DNA follows: TGTGCCTGGAGGGGACAGAACACTGAAGCTTTCTTT. The chain couples TRBV30 to TRBJ1-1, with a weak D call TRBD1 (6 bases). The germline CDR1 and CDR2 sequences are GTSNPN and SVGIG (reference sequence). The CDR3 has 12 amino acids. V lost 3 bases to trimming and J lost 1 base, with 6 bases between them.

The chain joins TRBV29-1 to TRBJ2-1, with 8 bases aligning to TRBD1. The CDR3 runs to 12 residues. Trimming took 5 bases from V and 15 from J; bases not matched to a gene: 12. Germline V lookup: CDR1 SQVTM, CDR2 ANQGSEA. CDR3 in DNA: TGCAGCGTTTCCCCGATGGGGACAGGTGGGTTCTTC. It is translated as CSVSPMGTGGFF.

This chain connects TRBV5-1 to TRBJ2-5; 12 bases line up with TRBD2. The V segment lost 0 bases and the J segment 9 bases; nucleotides outside the gene matches: 15. Germline V gene data show CDR1 as SGHRS and CDR2 as YFSETQ. The length of the CDR3 is 18 residues. The DNA for the CDR3 is TGCGCCAGCAGCTTGGAGCGGTCTAGCGGGGGGGCCTTCAGATCCCAGTACTTC. Translation gives CASSLERSSGGAFRSQYF. The full variable domain, its missing parts supplied by reference TRBV5-1 and TRBJ2-5, is KAGVTQTPRYLIKTRGQQVTLSCSPISGHRSVSWYQQTPGQGLQFLFEYFSETQRNKGNFPGRFSGRQFSNSRSEMNVSTLELGDSALYLCASSLERSSGGAFRSQYFGPGTRLLVL.

The chain recombines TRBV27 with TRBJ1-2; TRBD1 agrees at 10 bases. The germline gives CDR1 MNHEY, CDR2 SMNVEV (reference sequence). The CDR3 is made up of 16 amino acids. After removal of 7 bases from V and 4 bases from J, the junction contained 12 bases not matched to a gene. CDR3: CASKRDRGSFFYGYTF. In nucleotides, the CDR3 is TGTGCCAGCAAAAGGGACAGGGGTTCGTTTTTCTATGGCTACACCTTC.